Sequencing of this T cell receptor beta chain was carried out in a study of identical twins. The J segment lost 9 bases and the V segment lost 3 bases, leaving 6 bases of the junction unmatched. CDR1 and CDR2 from the germline V gene are SGHVS and FNYEAQ. CDR3 length: 14 residues. Template switching introduced a universal primer site, and the cDNA bore unique molecular identifiers. In TCRdb, the 5' RACE reads were re-called with MiXCR into one record per CDR3 protein. Of about 340,000 distinct CDR3 sequences listed, about 12% are singletons. In addition, the sample was reused for a study of yellow fever vaccine responses in identical twins.

The V and J genes are TRBV7-6 and TRBJ2-1; 9 bases align to TRBD2. The source of this sequence is a woman younger than 35 in good health. Sequencing used CD8+ T cells sorted from blood. The CDR3 sequence: CASSFSGSRGEQFF. The CDR3 DNA sequence: TGTGCCAGCAGCTTTAGCGGGAGCCGGGGTGAGCAGTTCTTC.